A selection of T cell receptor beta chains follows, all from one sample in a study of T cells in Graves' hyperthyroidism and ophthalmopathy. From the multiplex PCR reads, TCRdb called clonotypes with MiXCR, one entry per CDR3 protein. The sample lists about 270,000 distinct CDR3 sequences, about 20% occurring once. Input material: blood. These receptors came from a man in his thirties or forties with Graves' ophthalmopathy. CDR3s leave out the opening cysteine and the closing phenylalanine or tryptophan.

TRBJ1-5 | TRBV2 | ASRPGQVTYSGNQPQH
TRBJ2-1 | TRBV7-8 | ASSSVGGLARLDEQF
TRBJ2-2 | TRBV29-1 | SVRTSGNTGELF
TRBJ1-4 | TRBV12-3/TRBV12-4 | ASSLLALRGNEKLF
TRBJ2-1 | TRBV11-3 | ASSFGYNEQF
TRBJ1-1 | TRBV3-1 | ASSLRTVNTEAF
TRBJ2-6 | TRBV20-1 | SARQWDSLSGANVLT
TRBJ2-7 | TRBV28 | AGQTAGADYEQY
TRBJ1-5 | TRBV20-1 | SAGGLVGNNQPQH
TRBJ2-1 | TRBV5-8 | ASSLELAGVAEQF
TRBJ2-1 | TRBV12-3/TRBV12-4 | ASSFTGQNNEQF
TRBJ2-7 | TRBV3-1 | ASSQEVQGATYEQY
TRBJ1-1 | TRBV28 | ASSLWGQGNLEAF
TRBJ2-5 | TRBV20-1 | SARDEGGRGQTQY
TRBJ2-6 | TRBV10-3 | ASRIRDRESGANVLT
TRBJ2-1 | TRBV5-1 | ASGPGLGYNEQF
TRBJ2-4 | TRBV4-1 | ASRAEGVVKNIQC
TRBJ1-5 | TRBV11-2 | ASSLVRDRVDNQPQH
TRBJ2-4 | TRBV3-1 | ASTVLFSGPTVVQY
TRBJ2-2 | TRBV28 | ASSFHRGPGIGELF
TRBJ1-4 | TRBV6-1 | ASSYSGQREKLF
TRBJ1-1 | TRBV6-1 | ASSLRQGSYTEAF
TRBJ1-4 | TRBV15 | ATSRDPETEKLF
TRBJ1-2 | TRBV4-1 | ASSQARSDWSYGYT
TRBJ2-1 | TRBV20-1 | SARAGGPYNEQF
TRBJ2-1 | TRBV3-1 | ASSQGSLGEQF
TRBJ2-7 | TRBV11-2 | ASSFQQGDGSYEQY
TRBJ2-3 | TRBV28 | ASSLPDYGGDTQY
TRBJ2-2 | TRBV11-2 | ASSPLGGTGELF
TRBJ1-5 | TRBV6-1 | ASSPDRSAGPQH
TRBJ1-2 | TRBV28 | ATKGQGANYGYT
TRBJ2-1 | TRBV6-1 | ASSRDRGYNEQF
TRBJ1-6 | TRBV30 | AWRTQGADFNSPLH
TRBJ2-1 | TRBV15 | ATSKGAEQF
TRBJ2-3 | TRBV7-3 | ASSLNPGGGTDTQY
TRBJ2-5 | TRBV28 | ASSSAEVQETQY
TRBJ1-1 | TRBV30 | AGGRRNTEAF
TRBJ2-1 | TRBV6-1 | ASRTDIAEQF
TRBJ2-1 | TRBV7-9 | ASSANLWDREF
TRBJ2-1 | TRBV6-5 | ASSYSVGDSRTREQF
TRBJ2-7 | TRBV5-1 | ASSRGSSYEQY
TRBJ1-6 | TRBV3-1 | ASSQAIGNSPLH
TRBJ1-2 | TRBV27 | ASSSLKGAYGYT
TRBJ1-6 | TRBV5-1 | ASSLSGYGSYNSPLH
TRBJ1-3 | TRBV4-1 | ASSQDRGYSGNTIY
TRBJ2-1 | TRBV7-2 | ASSFYGGLDYNEQF
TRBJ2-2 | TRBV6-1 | ASMGTSGRTGELF
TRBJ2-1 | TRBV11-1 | ASSLGGSGSYNEQF
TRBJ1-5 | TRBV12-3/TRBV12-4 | ASTNDPNQPQH
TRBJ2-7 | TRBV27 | ASSLPRREQY
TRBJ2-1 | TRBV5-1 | ASSLMLAGDNEQF
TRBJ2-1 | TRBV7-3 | ASSSTTSFREQF